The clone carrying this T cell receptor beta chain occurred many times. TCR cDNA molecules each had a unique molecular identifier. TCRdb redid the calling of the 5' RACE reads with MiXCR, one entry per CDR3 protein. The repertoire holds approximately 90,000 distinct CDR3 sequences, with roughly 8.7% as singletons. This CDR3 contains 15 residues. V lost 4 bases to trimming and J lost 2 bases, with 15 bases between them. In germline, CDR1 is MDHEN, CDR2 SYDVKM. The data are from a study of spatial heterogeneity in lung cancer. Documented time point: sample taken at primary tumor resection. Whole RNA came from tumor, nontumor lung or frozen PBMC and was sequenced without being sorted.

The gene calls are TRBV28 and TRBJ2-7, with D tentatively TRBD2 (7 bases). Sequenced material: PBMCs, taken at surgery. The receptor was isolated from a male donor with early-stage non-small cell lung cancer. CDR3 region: CASSSGGHPTYEQYF. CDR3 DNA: TGTGCCAGCAGTTCGGGGGGACACCCAACCTACGAGCAGTACTTC.